This entry lists 9 T cell receptor beta chains sequenced from one sample in a study of blood T cell repertoires in COVID-19. Some clones are missing from TCRdb's copy, which holds only in-frame ones; the method was immunoSEQ multiplex PCR. This table has 25,000 to 30,000 clones, over 85% appearing once. The sequencing input was peripheral blood. All receptors derive from a human donor with active COVID-19. The donor label of this sample is uncertain.

J is TRBJ2-1 and V is TRBV7-9; D is perhaps TRBD2 (5 bases). Per the germline V gene, CDR1 is SEHNR and CDR2 is FQNEAQ (reference sequence). The CDR3 is made up of 16 amino acids. Between the trimmed V and J ends, which lost 5 bases and 3 bases, there was a span of 17 bases. CDR3 protein: CASSRKEGNLYNEQFF. Written as DNA, the CDR3 is TGTGCCAGCAGCCGAAAAGAGGGCAACCTCTACAATGAGCAGTTCTTC.

The J gene is TRBJ2-3, the V gene TRBV29-1; 7 bases agree with TRBD2. Per the germline V gene, CDR1 is SQVTM and CDR2 is ANQGSEA. The CDR3 contains 15 residues. V was clipped by 4 bases and J by 3 bases; unmatched bases: 10. The CDR3 loop reads CSVGAGRGDTDTQYF. CDR3 nucleotides: TGCAGCGTTGGGGCGGGTCGGGGGGATACAGATACGCAGTATTTT.

CDR3 loop: CASSSGQPNQPQHF. The CDR3 DNA reads as TGTGCCAGCAGCTCGGGACAACCCAATCAGCCCCAGCATTTT. This chain links TRBV7-9 with TRBJ1-5; weak D call: TRBD1 (6 bases). The CDR3 has 14 residues. Germline V gene data show CDR1 as SEHNR and CDR2 as FQNEAQ (reference sequence). The V and J ends lost 4 bases and 3 bases respectively, with 10 bases between them. The full variable domain, with the rest looked up from reference TRBV7-9 and TRBJ1-5, is DTGVSQNPRHKITKRGQNVTFRCDPISEHNRLYWYRQTLGQGPEFLTYFQNEAQLEKSRLLSDRFSAERPKGSFSTLEIQRTEQGDSAMYLCASSSGQPNQPQHFGDGTRLSIL.

This clone was detected only once. The chain joins TRBV13 to TRBJ2-7, with D possibly TRBD1 on 6 matching bases. There are 14 residues in the CDR3. The germline V gene encodes CDR1 PRHDT and CDR2 FYEKMQ (reference sequence). Trimming stripped 8 bases from V and 2 bases from J, with 16 bases between. The CDR3 DNA follows: TGTGCCAGCCCGGGGCAGGGGAATACCTACGAGCAGTACTTC. This codes for CASPGQGNTYEQYF. The whole variable domain, filled in from reference TRBV13 and TRBJ2-7, reads AAGVIQSPRHLIKEKRETATLKCYPIPRHDTVYWYQQGPGQDPQFLISFYEKMQSDKGSIPDRFSAQQFSDYHSELNMSSLELGDSALYFCASPGQGNTYEQYFGPGTRLTVT.

This clone appeared a single time. The chain combines TRBV4-3 with TRBJ2-6, with 8 bases identical to TRBD1. J lost 3 bases, V lost 3 bases, and 10 bases had no gene match. The CDR3 sequence is 18 residues long. Germline lookup yields CDR1 LGHNA and CDR2 YSLEER. CDR3 in DNA: TGCGCCAGCAGCCAGGTTTTACAGGGGGTGGTTGGGGCCAACGTCCTGACTTTC. Its protein is CASSQVLQGVVGANVLTF.

The chain combines TRBV29-1 with TRBJ2-3; weak D call: TRBD1 (6 bases). The CDR3 has 15 amino acids. Trimming cost V 6 bases and J 5 bases, with 21 bases left between them. Germline V gene data show CDR1 as SQVTM and CDR2 as ANQGSEA. In DNA form, the CDR3 reads TGCAGCGTGGCACCAAGGGGGTTAGAACTAGATACGCAGTATTTT. Translated: CSVAPRGLELDTQYF.

This sequence joins TRBV6-5 and TRBJ1-6; D perhaps matches TRBD1 (6 bases). Per germline, CDR1 MNHEY and CDR2 SVGAGI. V was cut by 4 bases and J by 9 bases, with 16 bases left in between. This CDR3 contains 15 residues. CDR3 loop: CASSSRGVLGSPLHF. The CDR3, as DNA: TGTGCCAGCAGTTCCAGGGGAGTATTGGGTTCACCCCTCCACTTT.

This chain uses TRBV3-1 (or the pseudogene TRBV3-2) with TRBJ1-3; 8 bases fit TRBD1. J lost 4 bases, V lost 4 bases, and 15 bases had no gene match. The CDR3 loop spans 18 amino acids. Germline CDR1 and CDR2: LGHDT and YNNKEL (reference sequence). The DNA of the CDR3 is TGTGCCAGCAGCCTCGGACAGGGACTAAGGCTAGGAGGAAACACCATATATTTT. Translating gives CASSLGQGLRLGGNTIYF.

The chain has TRBV12-3 or TRBV12-4 and TRBJ1-1; D might be TRBD1 (6 bases). This CDR3 has 11 amino acids. Between the trimmed V and J ends, which lost 5 bases and 11 bases, there was a span of 12 bases. The CDR3 region has the DNA TGTGCCAGCAGTACAGGGAGAGGCGCTTTCTTT. Its translation is CASSTGRGAFF.